This T cell receptor (beta chain) is from a study of siplizumab effects on memory and regulatory T cells. Points from the study as a whole: Poor capture below about 10^-5 frequency left most alloreactive clones unmapped to unstimulated subsets. Siplizumab significantly reduced alloreactive sequences traceable to unstimulated CD4+ memory cells. Naive T cells were seemingly more diverse than memory cells, and major contributions to the alloresponse seemed to be made by them.

Germline V gene data show CDR1 as MGHRA and CDR2 as YSYEKL. CDR3 length: 14 amino acids. This clone was detected only once. Antigen specificity is unknown. A read error may produce the germline difference seen at one junction end. Repertoires were generated with immunoSEQ multiplex PCR, while TCRdb's copy carries only in-frame clones and drops some. The data hold about 100,000 clones, with around 95% observed a single time. The sample was Tregs sorted from blood. The source is a human donor in good health. J is TRBJ2-3 and V is TRBV4-1; no firm D call. CDR3 coding DNA: TGCGCCAGCAGCAAAGACGTCGGCACAGATACGCAGTATTTT. Translating it yields CASSKDVGTDTQYF.